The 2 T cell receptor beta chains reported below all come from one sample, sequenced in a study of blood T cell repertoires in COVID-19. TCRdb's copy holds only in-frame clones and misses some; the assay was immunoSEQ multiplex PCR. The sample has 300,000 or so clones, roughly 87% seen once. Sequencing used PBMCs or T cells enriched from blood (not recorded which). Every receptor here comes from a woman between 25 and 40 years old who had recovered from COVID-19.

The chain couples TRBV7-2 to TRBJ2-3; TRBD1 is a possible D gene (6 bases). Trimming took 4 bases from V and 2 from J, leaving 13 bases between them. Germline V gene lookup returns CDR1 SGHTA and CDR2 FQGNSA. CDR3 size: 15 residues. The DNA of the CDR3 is TGTGCCAGCAGCTCCAGGGGACCGGACACAGATACGCAGTATTTT. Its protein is CASSSRGPDTDTQYF.

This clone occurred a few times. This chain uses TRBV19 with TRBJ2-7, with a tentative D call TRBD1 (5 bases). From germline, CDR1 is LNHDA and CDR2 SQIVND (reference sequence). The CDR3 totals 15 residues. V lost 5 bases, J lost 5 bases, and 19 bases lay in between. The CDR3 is CASSPTHRLGDEQYF. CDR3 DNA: TGTGCCAGTAGTCCGACGCACAGGCTGGGTGACGAGCAGTACTTC.